These 26 T cell receptor beta chains were sequenced from one sample in a study of cytomegalovirus exposure and HLA in healthy donors (dated by TCRdb to 2016 to 2017). Library preparation used the immunoSEQ multiplex PCR assay. For the multiplex PCR, a mixture combining 60 forward primers for TCR Vbeta segments and 13 reverse primers for TCR Jbeta segments was used. TCRdb mirrors the immuneACCESS table, restricted to in-frame sequences. Some clones are absent from its copies; in checked studies, under half trace to an unresolved V gene, and the reason for the others is unknown. The sample table shows some 140,000 clones, and roughly 80% are seen once. The ten largest clones add up to 6% to 8.5% of the sample. The sample consisted of PBMCs. The receptors were sampled from a man aged 30-40 years in good health and CMV-seropositive.

The chain is built from TRBV19 and TRBJ1-1; D is possibly TRBD1 (5 bases). Germline CDR1 is LNHDA and CDR2 is SQIVND (reference sequence). This CDR3 has 18 amino acids. V dropped 2 bases and J dropped 4 bases, with 23 bases sitting between them. The CDR3 here is CASSILLAGWVQGTEAFF. For the CDR3, the DNA is TGTGCCAGTAGTATACTACTGGCAGGGTGGGTTCAGGGCACTGAAGCTTTCTTT.

In its sample, this clone was seen once. The rearrangement uses TRBV30 and TRBJ2-1, with 8 bases identical to TRBD1. Looked up from germline, CDR1 is GTSNPN and CDR2 is SVGIG (reference sequence). The CDR3 covers 17 residues. After removal of 8 bases from V and 4 bases from J, the junction contained 19 bases not matched to a gene. This CDR3 reads CAGLPGQGIAAYNEQFF. Here the CDR3 DNA reads TGTGCCGGACTGCCCGGACAGGGAATCGCTGCGTACAATGAGCAGTTCTTC.

The V and J genes are TRBV6-1 and TRBJ1-5; D gene unclear. Trimming removed 1 base from V and 0 bases from J, with 10 bases in between. The CDR3 contains 16 residues. From germline, CDR1 is MNHNS and CDR2 SASEGT. CDR3 coding DNA: TGTGCCAGCAGTGAAGATCTGGGCTATAGCAATCAGCCCCAGCATTTT. Translated, it gives CASSEDLGYSNQPQHF.

V and J are TRBV7-2 and TRBJ2-7, with D possibly matching TRBD2 (6 bases). CDR1 is SGHTA, CDR2 FQGNSA, per germline. Trimming removed 5 bases at V and 5 bases at J, with 19 bases between. This CDR3 spans 15 amino acids. In nucleotides, the CDR3 is TGTGCCAGCAGCGACGGCGGGGTGAGGGATAACGAGCAGTACTTC. Its protein product is CASSDGGVRDNEQYF.

The rearrangement uses TRBV6-4 and TRBJ2-7; 8 bases align to TRBD1. V shed 5 bases, J shed 7 bases, and the junction held 7 bases outside the gene matches. In germline, CDR1 is MRHNA, CDR2 SNTAGT. The CDR3 loop spans 13 amino acids. The CDR3 region has the DNA TGTGCCAGCAGTCCAAACACAGGGGGGGAGCAGTACTTC. Protein sequence: CASSPNTGGEQYF.

V gene TRBV5-1 combines with J gene TRBJ2-1; 9 bases agree with TRBD2. Germline-derived CDR1 and CDR2 are SGHRS and YFSETQ. Losses at the gene ends were 4 bases for V and 7 bases for J; bases not matched to a gene: 12. The CDR3 loop spans 16 amino acids. The CDR3 region is CASSPPGLAGRNEQFF. CDR3 bases: TGCGCCAGCAGCCCACCAGGGCTAGCGGGGAGGAATGAGCAGTTCTTC. Full variable domain (outside the CDR3, taken from reference TRBV5-1 and TRBJ2-1): KAGVTQTPRYLIKTRGQQVTLSCSPISGHRSVSWYQQTPGQGLQFLFEYFSETQRNKGNFPGRFSGRQFSNSRSEMNVSTLELGDSALYLCASSPPGLAGRNEQFFGPGTRLTVL.

The chain carries TRBV5-8 and TRBJ2-7, with 9 nucleotides matching TRBD2. The germline gives CDR1 SGHTS, CDR2 YDEGEE. V lost 1 base and J lost 6; bases outside the gene matches: 5. CDR3 size: 14 residues. The CDR3 DNA sequence: TGTGCCAGCAGCTTGCGGACTAGCGAGCGCGAGCAGTACTTC. Protein: CASSLRTSEREQYF.

This clone was picked up a small number of times. J is TRBJ2-1 and V is TRBV4-1; 10 bases are shared with TRBD1. The junction had 5 bases not matched to a gene; V was cut back by 5 bases and J by 4 bases. This CDR3 is 15 amino acids long. Germline CDR1 and CDR2: MGHRA and YSYEKL. CDR3 sequence reads: CASSSGQGRYNEQFF. DNA of the CDR3: TGCGCCAGCAGCTCGGGACAGGGGCGTTACAATGAGCAGTTCTTC.

The V and J genes are TRBV10-3 and TRBJ2-1; 9 nucleotides match TRBD2. In germline, CDR1 is ENHRY, CDR2 SYGVKD. The CDR3 spans 14 residues. V lost 4 bases to trimming and J lost 7 bases; unmatched junction nucleotides: 5. The CDR3, as DNA: TGTGCCATCAGTGGTAGCGGGAGTAGAAATGAGCAGTTCTTC. It translates to CAISGSGSRNEQFF.

The chain employs TRBV5-1 and TRBJ1-2; D gene ambiguous. In germline, CDR1 is SGHRS, CDR2 YFSETQ. The CDR3 contains 15 residues. Trimming pared 0 bases from V and 1 base from J, leaving 10 bases between. CDR3 in amino acids: CASSLGAASNYGYTF. CDR3 sequence (DNA): TGCGCCAGCAGCTTGGGGGCCGCCAGTAACTATGGCTACACCTTC.

This clone was seen a single time. The V and J genes are TRBV5-4 and TRBJ2-3, with TRBD1 matching 9 bases. Germline CDR1 reads SGHNT; CDR2 reads YYREEE (reference sequence). Trimming removed 4 bases from V and 13 bases from J; junction bases left unmatched: 10. CDR3 size: 13 residues. The CDR3 region is CASSAGQGKGEYF. The CDR3 DNA reads as TGTGCCAGCAGCGCCGGACAGGGGAAAGGGGAGTATTTT.

The CDR3 sequence is CASSTQGASGYTF. CDR3 nucleotides: TGCGCCAGCAGCACACAGGGGGCAAGTGGCTACACCTTC. The chain has TRBV5-1 and TRBJ1-2, with 9 bases matching TRBD1. Unmatched junction bases numbered 5, after V lost 4 bases and J lost 7 bases. The CDR3 totals 13 residues. The V gene's germline CDR1 is SGHRS and CDR2 YFSETQ.

The chain couples TRBV30 to TRBJ2-5, with 13 bases that match TRBD2. V dropped 1 base and J dropped 1; count of bases not matched to a gene: 6. The CDR3 spans 17 residues. Germline V gives CDR1 GTSNPN, CDR2 SVGIG (reference sequence). The CDR3 loop is CAWSGGTSGEIQETQYF. CDR3 in DNA: TGTGCCTGGAGTGGCGGGACTAGCGGGGAGATCCAAGAGACCCAGTACTTC.

The chain uses TRBV4-1 and TRBJ2-5; D perhaps matches TRBD1 (6 bases). The end of the DNA is better explained by TRBJ2-7, so the J call may be wrong. CDR1 is MGHRA and CDR2 is YSYEKL in the germline V gene. The CDR3 runs to 17 residues. The CDR3 region is CASSQGTVLSSSYEQYF. CDR3 coding DNA: TGCGCCAGCAGCCAAGGGACAGTGTTATCGAGCTCCTACGAGCAGTACTTC.

For this clone: The junction departs from the called germline gene at one end, perhaps through a read error. The genes are TRBV5-1 and TRBJ2-2; 7 nucleotides align to TRBD1. The CDR3 sequence is 15 residues long. From germline, CDR1 is SGHRS and CDR2 YFSETQ. The CDR3 DNA is TGCGTCAGCAGGTCCACAGGGGCTTCCACCGGGGAGCTGTTTTTT. Protein: CVSRSTGASTGELFF.

This rearrangement joins TRBV19 to TRBJ1-1; D is uncertain. The CDR3 runs 12 residues. V was shortened by 5 bases and J by 0 bases, with 4 bases between the two germline ends. Looked up from germline, CDR1 is LNHDA and CDR2 is SQIVND (reference sequence). The CDR3 reads CASSPLNTEAFF. The CDR3 DNA reads as TGTGCCAGTAGTCCTTTGAACACTGAAGCTTTCTTT.

This CDR3 reads CASSLVLSLAGDTQYF. CDR3 bases: TGTGCCAGCAGCTTAGTCCTCAGTCTAGCGGGAGATACGCAGTATTTT. The chain links TRBV7-9 to TRBJ2-3, with TRBD2 identical over 8 bases. Germline V gives CDR1 SEHNR, CDR2 FQNEAQ (reference sequence). V shed 1 base, J shed 5 bases, and the junction held 8 bases outside the gene matches. CDR3 length equals 16 residues. Drawing the rest from reference TRBV7-9 and TRBJ2-3, the complete variable domain is DTGVSQNPRHKITKRGQNVTFRCDPISEHNRLYWYRQTLGQGPEFLTYFQNEAQLEKSRLLSDRFSAERPKGSFSTLEIQRTEQGDSAMYLCASSLVLSLAGDTQYFGPGTRLTVL.

The chain has TRBV5-1 and TRBJ2-2; a possible D gene is TRBD2 (5 bases). The CDR3 has 15 amino acids. V was shortened by 1 base and J by 3 bases, with 10 bases between the two germline ends. Germline V gene data show CDR1 as SGHRS and CDR2 as YFSETQ. The CDR3, as DNA: TGCGCCAGCAGCTTGTGGGAGAGTTACACCGGGGAGCTGTTTTTT. This sequence encodes CASSLWESYTGELFF.

The chain joins TRBV4-3 to TRBJ2-1, with D possibly being TRBD1 (5 bases). This CDR3 is 15 amino acids long. CDR1 is LGHNA and CDR2 is YSLEER in the germline V gene. V shed 4 bases and J shed 4 bases, with 14 bases lying between them. The CDR3 coding sequence is TGCGCCAGCAGCCCGAATCAGGGATATTACAATGAGCAGTTCTTC. This gives the protein CASSPNQGYYNEQFF.

The V gene is TRBV11-1, the J gene TRBJ1-2, with D possibly matching TRBD1 (5 bases). V lost 6 bases to trimming and J lost 2 bases, with 10 bases between them. There are 13 residues in the CDR3. Germline values: CDR1 SGHAT, CDR2 FQDESV (reference sequence). The CDR3 sequence: CASSQGVNYGYTF. Here the CDR3 DNA reads TGTGCCAGCAGTCAAGGGGTCAACTATGGCTACACCTTC.

This sequence joins TRBV11-1 and TRBJ2-2; TRBD2 might be the D (5 bases). Deletions cut 5 bases from V and 5 bases from J, with 9 bases between. The CDR3 loop spans 13 amino acids. Germline-derived CDR1 and CDR2 are SGHAT and FQDESV (reference sequence). DNA of the CDR3: TGTGCCAGCAGCCTACTAGGGACCGGGGAGCTGTTTTTT. The encoded protein is CASSLLGTGELFF.

J is TRBJ1-3 and V is TRBV6-5; 11 bases line up with TRBD1. The germline V gene has CDR1 MNHEY and CDR2 SVGAGI. With 0 bases clipped from V and 2 bases from J, the junction kept 0 bases outside the gene matches. The CDR3 spans 16 residues. Written as DNA, the CDR3 is TGTGCCAGCAGTTACTCGGGACAGGGGGCTGGAAACACCATATATTTT. It codes for CASSYSGQGAGNTIYF.

The chain carries TRBV19 and TRBJ1-5; 10 nucleotides agree with TRBD1. The CDR3 has 14 amino acids. V lost 4 bases to trimming and J lost 7 bases; unmatched junction nucleotides: 4. Per the germline V gene, CDR1 is LNHDA and CDR2 is SQIVND (reference sequence). CDR3 in amino acids: CASSTGTGEQPQHF. The CDR3 DNA follows: TGTGCCAGTAGTACCGGGACAGGGGAACAGCCCCAGCATTTT.

This chain uses TRBV2 with TRBJ1-2; D call uncertain. CDR3 length: 14 residues. Germline CDR1 is SNHLY and CDR2 is FYNNEI. V was cut by 5 bases and J by 1 base, with 11 bases left in between. The CDR3 DNA reads as TGTGCCAGCAGTCTCAGTGACTTTAACTATGGCTACACCTTC. Translating gives CASSLSDFNYGYTF.

CDR3 in amino acids: CASRGRVLNTGELFF. CDR3 bases: TGTGCCAGCAGGGGCAGGGTACTGAACACCGGGGAGCTGTTTTTT. The V gene is TRBV6-1, the J gene TRBJ2-2, with a possible D match to TRBD1 (5 bases). CDR1 and CDR2 from the germline V gene are MNHNS and SASEGT. Deletions cut 6 bases from V and 1 base from J, with 12 bases between. The CDR3 is made up of 15 amino acids.

The chain combines TRBV6-7 with TRBJ1-3, with 7 bases fitting TRBD1. TRBV6-7 is reported as an ORF; its role is uncertain. The trim removed 5 bases at V and 0 bases at J, leaving 7 bases unmatched. The CDR3 consists of 16 residues. The CDR3 spells CASSPGTVSSGNTIYF. CDR3 nucleotides: TGTGCCAGCAGTCCGGGGACAGTTAGCTCTGGAAACACCATATATTTT.